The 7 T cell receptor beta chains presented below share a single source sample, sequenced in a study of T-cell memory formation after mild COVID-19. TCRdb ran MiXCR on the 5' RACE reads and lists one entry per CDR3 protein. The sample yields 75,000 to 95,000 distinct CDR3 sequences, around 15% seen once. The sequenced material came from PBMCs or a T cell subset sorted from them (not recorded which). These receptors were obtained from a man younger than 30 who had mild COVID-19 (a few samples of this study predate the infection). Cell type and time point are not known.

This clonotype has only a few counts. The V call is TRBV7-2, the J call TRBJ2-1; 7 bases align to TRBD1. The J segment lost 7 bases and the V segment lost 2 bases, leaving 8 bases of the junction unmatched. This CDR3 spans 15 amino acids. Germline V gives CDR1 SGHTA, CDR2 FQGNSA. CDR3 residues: CASSLKRQGVNEQFF. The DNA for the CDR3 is TGTGCCAGCAGCTTAAAGAGACAGGGAGTTAATGAGCAGTTCTTC.

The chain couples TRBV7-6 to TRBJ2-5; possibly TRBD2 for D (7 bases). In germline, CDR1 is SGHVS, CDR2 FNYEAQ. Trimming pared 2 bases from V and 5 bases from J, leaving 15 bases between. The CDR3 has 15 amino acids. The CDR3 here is CASSLSPGGRETQYF. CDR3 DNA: TGTGCCAGCAGCTTATCTCCGGGGGGCAGGGAGACCCAGTACTTC.

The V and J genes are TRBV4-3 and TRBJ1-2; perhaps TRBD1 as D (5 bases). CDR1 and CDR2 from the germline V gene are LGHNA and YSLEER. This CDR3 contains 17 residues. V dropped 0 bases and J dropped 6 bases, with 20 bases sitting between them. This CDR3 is CASSQDQGGALGHGYTF. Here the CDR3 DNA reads TGCGCCAGCAGCCAAGATCAGGGTGGGGCGCTTGGCCATGGCTACACCTTC.

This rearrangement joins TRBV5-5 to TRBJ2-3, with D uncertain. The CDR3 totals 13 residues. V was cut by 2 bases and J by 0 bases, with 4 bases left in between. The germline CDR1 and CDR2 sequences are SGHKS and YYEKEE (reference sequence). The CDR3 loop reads CASSFLSTDTQYF. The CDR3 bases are TGTGCCAGCAGCTTTTTGAGCACAGATACGCAGTATTTT. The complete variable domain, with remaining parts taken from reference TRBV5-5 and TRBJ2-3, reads DAGVTQSPTHLIKTRGQQVTLRCSPISGHKSVSWYQQVLGQGPQFIFQYYEKEERGRGNFPDRFSARQFPNYSSELNVNALLLGDSALYLCASSFLSTDTQYFGPGTRLTVL.

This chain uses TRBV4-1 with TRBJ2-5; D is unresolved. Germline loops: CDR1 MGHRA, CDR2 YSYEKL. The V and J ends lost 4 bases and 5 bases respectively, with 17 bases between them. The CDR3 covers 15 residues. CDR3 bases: TGCGCCAGCAGCCTTTTCGTGCGCGTGGGGGAGACCCAGTACTTC. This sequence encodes CASSLFVRVGETQYF.

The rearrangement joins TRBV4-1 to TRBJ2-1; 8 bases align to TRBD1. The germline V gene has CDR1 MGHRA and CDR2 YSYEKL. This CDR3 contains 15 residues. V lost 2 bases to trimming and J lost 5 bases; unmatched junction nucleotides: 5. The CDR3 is CASSQSGTGHNEQFF. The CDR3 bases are TGCGCCAGCAGCCAATCCGGGACAGGACACAATGAGCAGTTCTTC.

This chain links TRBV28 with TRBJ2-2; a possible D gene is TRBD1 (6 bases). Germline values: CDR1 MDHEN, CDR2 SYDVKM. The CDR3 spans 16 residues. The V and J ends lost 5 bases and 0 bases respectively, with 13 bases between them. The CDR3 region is CASSAGTPTNTGELFF. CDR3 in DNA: TGTGCCAGCAGTGCCGGGACACCTACGAACACCGGGGAGCTGTTTTTT.